This note documents a single TCR beta chain sequence. Its antigen is still unknown. Base qualities are missing; no much larger clone stands one base away. Using the deep immunoSEQ assay, TCR CDR3 regions were amplified from genomic DNA by multiplex PCR. For each cell subset, the extracted genomic DNA was distributed evenly across all wells of several immunoSEQ 96-well plates, and each plate served as one replicate. For unsorted PBMC, about 0.3 ug genomic DNA, equal to 32,000 or so T cell genomes, was loaded into each replicate PCR. Ten immunoSEQ deep assay plates were used to sequence the unsorted PBMC genomic DNA. Purified libraries were quantified with a Qubit 3.0 fluorometer, sized on a Bioanalyzer 2100, and re-quantified with the KAPA Library Quantification kit. A separate single-read 150-cycle Illumina NextSeq 550 flow cell was used to sequence each immunoSEQ 96-well plate. As for the authors' bioinformatics: Because the immunoSEQ output included only junctional sequences and no quality scores, the filtering could not be the same as the filtering used for full-length reads. Sequences were annotated with PyIR, a Python wrapper for IgBLAST v1.9, using IMGT germline references to assign V/J genes and CDR3. Reads were removed for weak V/J assignments (E-value above 1e-6), missing CDR3, stop codons, out-of-frame junctions, or ambiguous translated residues. V3J clonotypes were defined by identical inferred V gene, J gene, and CDR3 amino acid sequence. Percentage overlap between repertoires was computed as shared unique clonotypes divided by the size of the smaller repertoire. Three approaches were used to assess repertoire richness: RTK rarefaction, the Chao1 estimator, and Recon v2.1 estimates of unobserved clonotypes. TCRdb obtained this table from immuneACCESS and retained in-frame rearrangements with V and J assigned. These tables miss some clones; where compared with another copy, unresolved V genes account for less than half of the shortfall, and the remainder is unexplained. V, J and clone size are taken as reported in that table, and D and trimming were inferred from the DNA itself. The sample table shows around 500,000 clones, and 60% to 85% are seen once. The ten biggest clones cover 10% to 15% of the sample.

Healthy HIV-negative adults with no recently reported acute infections or vaccinations were included as donors. All donors were Caucasian adults living in Nashville, Tennessee, USA. In the unsorted samples, 87 million or so PBMCs were counted, and genomic DNA was extracted using the QIAamp DNA Blood Mini kit. Blood was obtained by leukapheresis, after which PBMCs were separated by Ficoll-Histopaque density gradient centrifugation and cryopreserved in liquid nitrogen vapor phase. This sample stems from a study of shared clonotypes between healthy human individuals (dated by TCRdb to about 2020). Background for the entire study: A couple of women and three men aged 18 to 49 years were included in the cohort. The study deeply sequenced blood TCR repertoires of roughly five healthy adults to estimate repertoire size and the extent of clonotype sharing between individuals. To increase sequencing depth and limit assay-specific biases, different laboratories used diverse techniques to prepare libraries and sequence TCR repertoires. Leukapheresis yielded between about 0.8 and 8.9 billion PBMCs per donor. The study at large found these results: Pairwise subsampling indicated that sequencing depth was expected to affect the degree of clonotype sharing among donors. Because the study included only a small number of donors, the genetic and exposure-history diversity represented was limited. Sampling was restricted to blood, and TCR repertoires in tissue are likely to differ from TCR repertoires in blood.

The germline V gene yields SNHLY for CDR1 and FYNNEI for CDR2. The CDR3 holds 14 amino acids from the cysteine to the phenylalanine. Only the CDR3 DNA stays, 42 bases, in frame from base 1. For this chain, trimming is 4 bases at the V end and 5 bases at the J end, and the number of junction bases without a gene match is 4. Recombination connected TRBV2 to TRBJ2-2, and TRBD2 matches 7 of the central bases. Material for sequencing was PBMCs. The receptor was isolated from a woman between 40 and 55 years old in good health. Some clones in this sample may be carry-over from other donors' samples. CDR3 loop: CASSGGRATGELFF. The base sequence is TGTGCCAGCAGTGGTGGGAGGGCTACCGGGGAGCTGTTTTTT.